These 26 T cell receptor beta chains came from one sample sequenced in a study of blood T cell repertoires in COVID-19. TCRdb's table, derived via immunoSEQ multiplex PCR, lists solely in-frame clones and lacks some. The top ten hold 4% to 5% of the sample, which has 250,000 or so clones, less than 90% seen once. Sample: peripheral blood. The receptor set was obtained from a man aged 60 to 75 with acute or convalescent COVID-19.

The CDR3 is CASRRTSADTQYF. The CDR3 DNA reads TGTGCCAGCAGAAGGACTAGCGCAGATACGCAGTATTTT. The J gene is TRBJ2-3, the V gene TRBV25-1; 9 positions agree with TRBD2. This CDR3 contains 13 residues. With V trimmed by 6 bases and J by 4 bases, 2 bases remained unmatched. The germline V gene has CDR1 MGHDK and CDR2 SYGVNS.

V is TRBV19 and J is TRBJ1-6, with TRBD1 matching 7 bases. CDR1 is LNHDA, CDR2 SQIVND, per germline (reference sequence). J lost 6 bases, V lost 6 bases, and 5 bases had no gene match. The CDR3 loop spans 14 amino acids. CDR3 sequence: CASSPGQPNSPLHF. CDR3 DNA: TGTGCCAGTAGCCCGGGACAGCCTAATTCACCCCTCCACTTT.

The chain carries TRBV5-6 and TRBJ1-5; 8 bases align to TRBD1. V gave up 4 bases and J gave up 4 bases; unmatched junction bases: 7. The V gene's germline CDR1 is SGHDT and CDR2 YYEEEE. The CDR3 runs 15 residues. This CDR3 reads CASSIGTGRNQPQHF. The DNA of the CDR3 is TGTGCCAGCAGCATAGGGACAGGTAGAAATCAGCCCCAGCATTTT. The full variable domain, with the rest looked up from reference TRBV5-6 and TRBJ1-5, is DAGVTQSPTHLIKTRGQQVTLRCSPKSGHDTVSWYQQALGQGPQFIFQYYEEEERQRGNFPDRFSGHQFPNYSSELNVNALLLGDSALYLCASSIGTGRNQPQHFGDGTRLSIL.

The chain carries TRBV5-1 and TRBJ1-1; D is perhaps TRBD1 (6 bases). CDR3 length: 14 amino acids. CDR1 and CDR2 (germline): SGHRS, YFSETQ. Trimming took 2 bases from V and 1 from J, leaving 9 bases between them. The CDR3 sequence: CASSLQGPNTEAFF. In DNA form, the CDR3 reads TGCGCCAGCAGCTTACAGGGCCCGAACACTGAAGCTTTCTTT.

This chain joins TRBV28 and TRBJ1-5; D call uncertain. CDR1 MDHEN and CDR2 SYDVKM come from the germline V gene. V shed 3 bases and J shed 1 base, with 4 bases lying between them. This CDR3 has 13 residues. The CDR3 nucleotides are TGTGCCAGCAGTTTTCAGAGCAATCAGCCCCAGCATTTT. Translated, it gives CASSFQSNQPQHF.

The J gene is TRBJ1-3, the V gene TRBV27, with 9 nucleotides matching TRBD1. This CDR3 spans 15 amino acids. Trimming at V came to 6 bases and at J to 1 base, leaving 4 bases not matched to a gene. Germline V gene lookup returns CDR1 MNHEY and CDR2 SMNVEV (reference sequence). In nucleotides, the CDR3 is TGTGCCAGCAGGGGGACAGGGTCTTCTGGAAACACCATATATTTT. Amino acids: CASRGTGSSGNTIYF.

V usage is TRBV20-1 and J usage is TRBJ1-5, with D maybe TRBD1 (5 bases). CDR3 length equals 13 residues. Germline values: CDR1 DFQATT, CDR2 SNEGSKA (reference sequence). Trimming took off 3 bases at V and 5 bases at J, with 11 bases between the two ends. The CDR3 sequence: CSASRQGDQPQHF. The CDR3 DNA sequence: TGCAGTGCTAGTCGCCAGGGTGATCAGCCCCAGCATTTT.

The gene calls are TRBV9 and TRBJ1-2; 8 nucleotides line up with TRBD1. V was pared by 4 bases and J by 4 bases, with 6 bases of the junction left unmatched. Germline CDR1 reads SGDLS; CDR2 reads YYNGEE. The CDR3 loop spans 14 amino acids. For the CDR3, the DNA is TGTGCCAGCAGCTCCGACAGGGGCGGCTATGGCTACACCTTC. Translation gives CASSSDRGGYGYTF.

A few counts support this clone. This chain uses TRBV7-9 with TRBJ2-5; a possible D gene is TRBD1 (5 bases). CDR1 and CDR2 from the germline V gene are SEHNR and FQNEAQ (reference sequence). V gave up 3 bases and J gave up 0 bases, with 8 bases separating them. The CDR3 runs 14 residues. The DNA of the CDR3 is TGTGCCAGCAGCTTTGACAGACACCAAGAGACCCAGTACTTC. It encodes CASSFDRHQETQYF.

This sequence joins TRBV3-1 (or the pseudogene TRBV3-2) and TRBJ1-2; TRBD1 matches at 10 bases. The CDR3 runs to 14 residues. Germline CDR1 reads LGHDT; CDR2 reads YNNKEL (reference sequence). The ends lost 1 base at V and 7 bases at J; junction bases unmatched: 3. CDR3 amino acids: CASSQGGTGVGYTF. The CDR3 bases are TGTGCCAGCAGCCAAGGCGGGACAGGGGTTGGCTACACCTTC.

The genes are TRBV28 and TRBJ2-3; D is perhaps TRBD1 (6 bases). CDR3 size: 15 residues. Trimming stripped 2 bases from V and 0 bases from J, with 9 bases between. The germline V gene encodes CDR1 MDHEN and CDR2 SYDVKM. The CDR3 sequence: CASSLPQGSTDTQYF. CDR3 in DNA: TGTGCCAGCAGTTTACCTCAGGGGAGCACAGATACGCAGTATTTT. Full variable domain (remainder filled in from reference TRBV28 and TRBJ2-3): DVKVTQSSRYLVKRTGEKVFLECVQDMDHENMFWYRQDPGLGLRLIYFSYDVKMKEKGDIPEGYSVSREKKERFSLILESASTNQTSMYLCASSLPQGSTDTQYFGPGTRLTVL.

V and J are TRBV5-1 and TRBJ2-2; the match to TRBD2 covers 8 bases. The V gene end was trimmed by 4 bases and the J gene end by 1 base; junction bases not matched to a gene: 3. This CDR3 has 15 residues. Germline lookup yields CDR1 SGHRS and CDR2 YFSETQ. The CDR3 spells CASSDSGGNTGELFF. The CDR3 DNA reads as TGCGCCAGCAGCGACAGCGGGGGGAACACCGGGGAGCTGTTTTTT.

The CDR3 DNA reads TGTGCCAGCAGCAACCAACATTCTCCCTACGAGCAGTACTTC. It translates to CASSNQHSPYEQYF. This chain links TRBV7-8 with TRBJ2-7; D unclear. The germline V and J ends were trimmed by 5 bases and 2 bases, with 13 bases remaining between them. Germline V gene lookup returns CDR1 SGHVS and CDR2 FQNEAQ. The CDR3 loop spans 14 amino acids.

The chain is built from TRBV5-1 and TRBJ2-7; possible D gene TRBD2, 6 bases. The V end lost 4 bases, the J end lost 3 bases, and 11 bases lay between the germline ends. The CDR3 sequence is 13 residues long. Germline CDR1 is SGHRS and CDR2 is YFSETQ. CDR3 in DNA: TGCGCCAGCAGCAAAGGGACTCTCTACGAGCAGTACTTC. It translates to CASSKGTLYEQYF. The full variable domain, with the rest looked up from reference TRBV5-1 and TRBJ2-7, is KAGVTQTPRYLIKTRGQQVTLSCSPISGHRSVSWYQQTPGQGLQFLFEYFSETQRNKGNFPGRFSGRQFSNSRSEMNVSTLELGDSALYLCASSKGTLYEQYFGPGTRLTVT.

The J gene is TRBJ2-6, the V gene TRBV19; 8 bases align to TRBD1. Germline-derived CDR1 and CDR2 are LNHDA and SQIVND (reference sequence). J lost 1 base, V lost 4 bases, and 6 bases had no gene match. This CDR3 has 17 amino acids. DNA of the CDR3: TGTGCCAGTAGTAAAGGCCAGGGGGCTTCTGGGGCCAACGTCCTGACTTTC. This translates into CASSKGQGASGANVLTF.

The chain links TRBV10-3 to TRBJ2-1, with 14 nucleotides matching TRBD2. Germline lookup yields CDR1 ENHRY and CDR2 SYGVKD. V lost 6 bases to trimming and J lost 0 bases; unmatched junction nucleotides: 13. The CDR3 totals 20 residues. This CDR3 is CAISLPGTSGRAISYNEQFF. The CDR3, as DNA: TGTGCCATCAGCCTACCCGGGACTAGCGGGAGAGCTATCTCCTACAATGAGCAGTTCTTC.

The chain employs TRBV18 and TRBJ2-5; D call uncertain. The CDR3 is made up of 13 amino acids. Deletions cut 3 bases from V and 0 bases from J, with 5 bases between. Germline V gene lookup returns CDR1 KGHSH and CDR2 LQKENI. CDR3 residues: CASSPYDQETQYF. The CDR3 DNA reads as TGTGCCAGCTCACCCTACGACCAAGAGACCCAGTACTTC.

The chain combines TRBV20-1 with TRBJ2-2; 10 bases map to TRBD2. This CDR3 comprises 15 residues. Germline trimming cut 3 bases from V and 3 bases from J; bases unmatched to any gene: 4. The germline gives CDR1 DFQATT, CDR2 SNEGSKA (reference sequence). CDR3 bases: TGCAGTGCTAGTTCGAGCGGGGGGGACACCGGGGAGCTGTTTTTT. Protein sequence: CSASSSGGDTGELFF.

This chain links TRBV5-4 with TRBJ2-1; 9 bases are shared with TRBD2. The CDR3 has 13 amino acids. V was clipped by 2 bases and J by 13 bases; unmatched bases: 7. Germline V lookup: CDR1 SGHNT, CDR2 YYREEE (reference sequence). CDR3 nucleotides: TGTGCCAGCAGCTTCGGAGTTAGCGGGAGCCAGTTCTTC. This gives the protein CASSFGVSGSQFF.

V gene TRBV11-2 combines with J gene TRBJ2-7; 7 positions match TRBD1. V lost 6 bases and J lost 11; bases outside the gene matches: 7. Germline CDR1 reads SGHAT; CDR2 reads FQNNGV. The CDR3 loop spans 11 amino acids. As DNA, the CDR3 is TGTGCCAGCAGGACAGGGCTGAAAAAGTACTTC. It codes for CASRTGLKKYF. Full variable domain (remainder filled in from reference TRBV11-2 and TRBJ2-7): EAGVAQSPRYKIIEKRQSVAFWCNPISGHATLYWYQQILGQGPKLLIQFQNNGVVDDSQLPKDRFSAERLKGVDSTLKIQPAKLEDSAVYLCASRTGLKKYFGPGTRLTVT.

The chain joins TRBV19 to TRBJ2-7; TRBD2 might be the D (5 bases). The CDR3 sequence is 15 residues long. Germline V gene lookup returns CDR1 LNHDA and CDR2 SQIVND (reference sequence). V was shortened by 0 bases and J by 2 bases, with 11 bases between the two germline ends. The CDR3 DNA sequence: TGTGCCAGTAGTATAGATGCTAGCCGTCCCTACGAGCAGTACTTC. It specifies CASSIDASRPYEQYF. Full variable domain (rest looked up from reference TRBV19 and TRBJ2-7): DGGITQSPKYLFRKEGQNVTLSCEQNLNHDAMYWYRQDPGQGLRLIYYSQIVNDFQKGDIAEGYSVSREKKESFPLTVTSAQKNPTAFYLCASSIDASRPYEQYFGPGTRLTVT.

The gene calls are TRBV4-2 and TRBJ2-7; TRBD2 matches at 13 bases. Germline CDR1 and CDR2: LGHNA and YNFKEQ. V trimming: 6 bases; J trimming: 4 bases; junction bases outside the gene matches: 6. This CDR3 is built from 15 residues. CDR3 sequence reads: CASRSLAGGPYEQYF. DNA for the CDR3: TGTGCCAGCAGATCACTAGCGGGGGGGCCGTACGAGCAGTACTTC.

The chain carries TRBV12-3 or TRBV12-4 and TRBJ1-5; D is ambiguous. The CDR3 totals 12 residues. V gave up 4 bases and J gave up 6 bases, with 7 bases separating them. CDR3 loop: CASSSGFQPQHF. The CDR3 nucleotides are TGTGCCAGCAGTTCCGGGTTTCAGCCCCAGCATTTT.

V and J are TRBV5-1 and TRBJ1-2, with D unclear. Germline CDR1 reads SGHRS; CDR2 reads YFSETQ. V was shortened by 3 bases and J by 10 bases, with 25 bases between the two germline ends. This CDR3 comprises 16 residues. This CDR3 is CASSYNSGQGLGNYTF. The CDR3 coding sequence is TGCGCCAGCAGCTACAACAGCGGGCAAGGGTTAGGGAACTACACCTTC.

The chain employs TRBV7-2 and TRBJ2-1; perhaps TRBD2 as D (6 bases). The CDR3 runs 13 residues. Looked up from germline, CDR1 is SGHTA and CDR2 is FQGNSA. V gave up 6 bases and J gave up 6 bases, with 12 bases separating them. The CDR3 bases are TGTGCCAGCAGGGAAGCGGGTCGCAATGAGCAGTTCTTC. Translated: CASREAGRNEQFF. Full variable domain (outside the CDR3, taken from reference TRBV7-2 and TRBJ2-1): GAGVSQSPSNKVTEKGKDVELRCDPISGHTALYWYRQSLGQGLEFLIYFQGNSAPDKSGLPSDRFSAERTGGSVSTLTIQRTQQEDSAVYLCASREAGRNEQFFGPGTRLTVL.

This chain joins TRBV10-3 and TRBJ2-3; TRBD1 agrees at 8 bases. Trimming took 6 bases from V and 5 from J; bases not matched to a gene: 10. This CDR3 has 15 amino acids. CDR1 ENHRY and CDR2 SYGVKD come from the germline V gene. The DNA of the CDR3 is TGTGCCATCAGGTCCGGGACAGGAGAAATAGATACGCAGTATTTT. Translating it yields CAIRSGTGEIDTQYF.